These 21 T cell receptor beta chains were all obtained from the same sample, sequenced in a study of T cell responses to AZD1222 COVID-19 vaccine (dated by TCRdb to the early 2020s). The library was made by the immunoSEQ multiplex PCR assay. The table was pulled from immuneACCESS by TCRdb, which kept in-frame rearrangements only. Such tables lose some clones; where checked, under half of the loss comes from unresolved V genes, and the rest has no known cause. Counted in this sample were tens of thousands of clones; more than 70% of them appeared once. The top ten clonotypes cover less than 25% of the sample. In the paper's terms, the time point label means: baseline before first vaccination. The material sequenced was peripheral blood, taken on day 0 of AZD1222 vaccination. Receptors originate from an adult in good health.

This chain joins TRBV6-6 and TRBJ2-7; TRBD1 is a possible D gene (6 bases). Trimming stripped 6 bases from V and 0 bases from J, with 12 bases between. The CDR3 sequence is 14 residues long. Germline V gives CDR1 MNHNY, CDR2 SVGAGI (reference sequence). In nucleotides, the CDR3 is TGTGCCAGCAGCGCAACAGGGTACTCCTACGAGCAGTACTTC. As protein: CASSATGYSYEQYF.

The chain employs TRBV6-1 and TRBJ1-6; TRBD1 matches 8 bases. The length of the CDR3 is 18 residues. J gave up 1 base and V 2 bases, and 7 bases lay outside the gene matches. Germline assignment: CDR1 MNHNS and CDR2 SASEGT. The CDR3 nucleotides are TGTGCCAGCAGTGAACAGGGGGCAATGGCGTCCTATAATTCACCCCTCCACTTT. Amino acid sequence: CASSEQGAMASYNSPLHF.

The table lists this clone with a few counts. The V call is TRBV21-1, the J call TRBJ2-2; no DNA check was done on the table's D call, TRBD2. TRBV21-1 is classified as a pseudogene. This CDR3 has 16 residues. CDR3 residues: CASSNTSGSDTGELFF. DNA of the CDR3: TGTGCCAGCAGCAATACTAGCGGGAGTGACACCGGGGAGCTGTTTTTT.

The CDR3, as DNA: TGTGCCAGCAGCCCCCGGGGCCCAGATACGCAGTATTTT. The encoded protein is CASSPRGPDTQYF. V gene TRBV7-9 combines with J gene TRBJ2-3; D might be TRBD1 or TRBD2, each matching 5 bases. The V and J ends lost 5 bases and 4 bases respectively, with 10 bases between them. CDR3 length equals 13 residues. Germline CDR1 is SEHNR and CDR2 is FQNEAQ (reference sequence).

The chain carries TRBV5-6 and TRBJ2-7; D might be TRBD2 (6 bases). Germline V CDR1 and CDR2: SGHDT, YYEEEE. The CDR3 has 17 residues. V was trimmed by 0 bases and J by 4 bases, leaving 20 bases between them. DNA of the CDR3: TGTGCCAGCAGCTTGGGGTATTTGGTAGCGGAAGTTTACGAGCAGTACTTC. It yields the protein CASSLGYLVAEVYEQYF.

The V and J genes are TRBV4-1 and TRBJ2-5; D is uncertain. CDR1 MGHRA and CDR2 YSYEKL come from the germline V gene. The V end was cut by 5 bases, the J end by 2 bases, with 6 bases between. This CDR3 is built from 12 residues. CDR3 DNA sequence: TGCGCCAGCAGCGGGTCGCAAGAGACCCAGTACTTC. Amino acids: CASSGSQETQYF.

The chain has TRBV5-5 and TRBJ1-5; 8 nucleotides agree with TRBD1. Per germline, CDR1 SGHKS and CDR2 YYEKEE (reference sequence). V lost 0 bases to trimming and J lost 9 bases; unmatched junction nucleotides: 8. The CDR3 consists of 15 residues. The CDR3 is CASSLEGQATRPQHF. The CDR3 DNA follows: TGTGCCAGCAGCTTGGAGGGACAGGCGACCCGGCCCCAGCATTTT.

The chain joins TRBV18 to TRBJ2-5, with a tentative D call TRBD2 (6 bases). Germline CDR1 KGHSH, CDR2 LQKENI. V was shortened by 3 bases and J by 3 bases, with 11 bases between the two germline ends. This CDR3 is 14 amino acids long. The DNA for the CDR3 is TGTGCCAGCTCACCTCCCTGGGGGGAAGAGACCCAGTACTTC. Translation gives CASSPPWGEETQYF.

This clone is a singleton in its sample. The chain links TRBV2 to TRBJ1-5; 9 bases align to TRBD1. In germline, CDR1 is SNHLY, CDR2 FYNNEI. V was clipped by 6 bases and J by 6 bases; unmatched bases: 3. This CDR3 is 13 amino acids long. The CDR3 coding sequence is TGTGCCAGCAGGCGGGACAGGGTTCAGCCCCAGCATTTT. Encoded protein: CASRRDRVQPQHF.

The genes are TRBV10-2 and TRBJ2-1; weak D call: TRBD2 (5 bases). Trimming shortened V by 4 bases and J by 8 bases, and 15 bases separated the two germline ends. Germline-derived CDR1 and CDR2 are WSHSY and SAAADI. The CDR3 loop spans 14 amino acids. The CDR3 nucleotides read TGCGCCAGCAGTGTCGCACGGGATAGCCATGAGCAGTTCTTC. It specifies CASSVARDSHEQFF.

The V call is TRBV9, the J call TRBJ2-1, with a possible D match to TRBD2 (7 bases). Germline V gene data show CDR1 as SGDLS and CDR2 as YYNGEE. V lost 0 bases and J lost 3, with 16 bases in between. This CDR3 comprises 17 residues. The CDR3 here is CASSVATGASGYNEQFF. As DNA, the CDR3 is TGTGCCAGCAGCGTAGCTACGGGGGCTAGCGGCTACAATGAGCAGTTCTTC.

This clone was recorded a few times. This rearrangement joins TRBV7-2 to TRBJ2-5; the match to TRBD1 covers 8 bases. CDR3 length: 16 residues. The V segment lost 2 bases and the J segment 4 bases; nucleotides outside the gene matches: 9. CDR1 and CDR2 (germline): SGHTA, FQGNSA. CDR3 region: CASSLLGQGAGETQYF. The CDR3 nucleotides read TGTGCCAGCAGCTTATTAGGGCAGGGGGCAGGAGAGACCCAGTACTTC.

This clone occurred a few times. The chain combines TRBV25-1 with TRBJ1-5; tentative D call: TRBD1 (6 bases). Trimming pared 4 bases from V and 2 bases from J, leaving 12 bases between. The CDR3 totals 15 residues. Germline CDR1 is MGHDK and CDR2 is SYGVNS. Written as DNA, the CDR3 is TGTGCCAGCAGTGCGACTCACAGGGGCAATCAGCCCCAGCATTTT. Protein sequence: CASSATHRGNQPQHF.

The V call is TRBV27, the J call TRBJ1-4, with TRBD1 matching over 10 bases. From germline, CDR1 is MNHEY and CDR2 SMNVEV (reference sequence). The CDR3 runs to 16 residues. V shed 5 bases, J shed 4 bases, and the junction held 7 bases outside the gene matches. The CDR3 sequence is CASSPDRGGINEKLFF. CDR3 sequence (DNA): TGTGCCAGCAGTCCGGACAGGGGGGGAATTAATGAAAAACTGTTTTTT.

The genes are TRBV5-6 and TRBJ1-1, with D possibly being TRBD1 (5 bases). Germline V gives CDR1 SGHDT, CDR2 YYEEEE. With 2 bases removed from V and 3 bases from J, the gap between germline ends came to 17 bases. The CDR3 contains 16 residues. The CDR3 DNA reads as TGTGCCAGCAGCTTAGCGGGGAAGGGGTCGGACACTGAAGCTTTCTTT. This encodes CASSLAGKGSDTEAFF.

The chain links TRBV5-1 to TRBJ2-5; D ambiguous. V dropped 0 bases and J dropped 4 bases, with 7 bases sitting between them. CDR1 SGHRS and CDR2 YFSETQ come from the germline V gene. This CDR3 region has 13 residues. The CDR3 loop reads CASSLALLETQYF. The CDR3 DNA reads TGCGCCAGCAGCTTGGCCCTTTTAGAGACCCAGTACTTC.

The chain carries TRBV4-1 and TRBJ2-1; D is perhaps TRBD1 (5 bases). CDR3 size: 18 residues. Trimming cost V 1 base and J 4 bases, with 20 bases left between them. Germline V gene lookup returns CDR1 MGHRA and CDR2 YSYEKL. The CDR3 DNA reads TGCGCCAGCAGCCAAGGGGTTCCAGGGCAGGGCGCTTACAATGAGCAGTTCTTC. Translating it yields CASSQGVPGQGAYNEQFF.

The chain recombines TRBV6-1 with TRBJ2-5; TRBD2 matches at 7 bases. V shed 0 bases, J shed 5 bases, and the junction held 9 bases outside the gene matches. The CDR3 is made up of 16 amino acids. From germline, CDR1 is MNHNS and CDR2 SASEGT. The CDR3 reads CASSEAGLRIFETQYF. The CDR3 region has the DNA TGTGCCAGCAGTGAAGCGGGACTACGTATTTTTGAGACCCAGTACTTC.

This clone was counted only a few times. The chain uses TRBV27 and TRBJ1-2; the match to TRBD1 covers 7 bases. CDR3 length: 14 residues. J lost 2 bases, V lost 2 bases, and 2 bases had no gene match. Germline V gene sequence: CDR1 MNHEY, CDR2 SMNVEV (reference sequence). CDR3: CASSLTTGNYGYTF. As DNA, the CDR3 is TGTGCCAGCAGTTTAACGACAGGGAACTATGGCTACACCTTC.

The CDR3 nucleotides read TGTGCCAGCAGCTTAAGCATGAGAGGCACTGAAGCTTTCTTT. Amino acid sequence: CASSLSMRGTEAFF. V is TRBV7-3 and J is TRBJ1-1; D is undetermined. This CDR3 has 14 amino acids. Germline CDR1 and CDR2: SGHTA and FQGTGA. With 1 base removed from V and 4 bases from J, the gap between germline ends came to 10 bases. The full variable domain, with the rest looked up from reference TRBV7-3 and TRBJ1-1, is GAGVSQTPSNKVTEKGKYVELRCDPISGHTALYWYRQSLGQGPEFLIYFQGTGAADDSGLPNDRFFAVRPEGSVSTLKIQRTERGDSAVYLCASSLSMRGTEAFFGQGTRLTVV.

This clone appeared once. This chain joins TRBV5-1 and TRBJ1-2, with D unclear. Trimming stripped 3 bases from V and 7 bases from J, with 13 bases between. CDR3 length: 13 residues. In germline, CDR1 is SGHRS, CDR2 YFSETQ. DNA of the CDR3: TGCGCCAGCAGCTCTGACGGGAGGAGTGGCTACACCTTC. Translated, it gives CASSSDGRSGYTF.